The T cell receptor (beta chain) described here comes from a study of regulatory T cells in long-lasting Graves disease. Construction of TCR beta libraries relied on iRepertoire HTBI primers and on Arm-PCR targeting CDR3 regions. MiXCR, applied by TCRdb to the multiplex PCR reads, yields one record per CDR3 protein. The sample has around 500,000 distinct CDR3 sequences; around 12% are singletons. Time point noted: newly diagnosed GD, antithyroid drugs for less than 3 months. Researchers made the TCR library from RNA that was extracted from PBMCs. Germline CDR1 and CDR2: DFQATT and SNEGSKA (reference sequence). V was clipped by 8 bases and J by 10 bases; unmatched bases: 20. This CDR3 spans 15 amino acids. On this clonotype: As yet, its antigen is unknown.

General observations from the study: Fewer public clonotypes were shared by new patients (roughly 910) than by persistent patients (roughly 2,600).

The sample was also reused in another study, on T cells in Graves' hyperthyroidism and ophthalmopathy.

This TCR derives from a woman aged 25-40 years with Graves disease. The chain carries TRBV20-1 and TRBJ2-1, with TRBD2 matching over 7 bases. Sequences were derived from peripheral blood mononuclear cells (PBMCs), sampled at new diagnosis, from a patient treated with antithyroid drugs. Written as DNA, the CDR3 is TGCAGTCCGGGAGGTCAACTAGCGACCTCAAAAGAGCAGTTCTTC. It yields the protein CSPGGQLATSKEQFF.